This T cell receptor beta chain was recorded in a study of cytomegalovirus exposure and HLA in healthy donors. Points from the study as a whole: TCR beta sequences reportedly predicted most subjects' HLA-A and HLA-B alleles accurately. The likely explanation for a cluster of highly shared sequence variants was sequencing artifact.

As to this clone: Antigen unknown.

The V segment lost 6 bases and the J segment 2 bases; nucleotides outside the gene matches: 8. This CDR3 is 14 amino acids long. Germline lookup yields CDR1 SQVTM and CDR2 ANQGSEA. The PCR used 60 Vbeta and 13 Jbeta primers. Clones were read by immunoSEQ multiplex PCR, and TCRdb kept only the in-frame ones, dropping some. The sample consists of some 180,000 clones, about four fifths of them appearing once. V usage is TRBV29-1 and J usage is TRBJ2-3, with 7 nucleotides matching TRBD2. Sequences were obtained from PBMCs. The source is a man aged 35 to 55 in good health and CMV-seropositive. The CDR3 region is CSVRGGVYTDTQYF. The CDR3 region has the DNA TGCAGCGTCCGTGGGGGGGTCTACACAGATACGCAGTATTTT.